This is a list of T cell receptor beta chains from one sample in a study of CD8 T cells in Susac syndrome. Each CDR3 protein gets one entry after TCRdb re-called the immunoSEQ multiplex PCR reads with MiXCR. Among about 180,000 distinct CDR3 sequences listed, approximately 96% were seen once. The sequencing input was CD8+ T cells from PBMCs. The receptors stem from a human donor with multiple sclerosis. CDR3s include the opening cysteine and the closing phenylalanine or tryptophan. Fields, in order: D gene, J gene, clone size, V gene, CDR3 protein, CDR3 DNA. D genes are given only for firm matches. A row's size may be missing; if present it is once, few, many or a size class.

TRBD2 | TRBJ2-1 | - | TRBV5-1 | CASSPPGGPEYNEQFF | TGCGCCAGCAGCCCGCCGGGGGGGCCAGAATACAATGAGCAGTTCTTC
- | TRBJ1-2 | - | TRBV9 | CASSGRPRGYTF | TGTGCCAGCAGCGGACGTCCGCGGGGCTACACCTTC
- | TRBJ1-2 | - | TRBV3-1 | CASSQPGPVSAKNYGYTF | TGTGCCAGCAGCCAACCGGGTCCGGTTTCGGCAAAAAACTATGGCTACACCTTC
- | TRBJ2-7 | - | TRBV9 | CASSVGGSVYEQYF | TGTGCCAGCAGCGTGGGGGGTAGCGTATACGAGCAGTACTTC
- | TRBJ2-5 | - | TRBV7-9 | CASSYGAQETQYF | TGTGCCAGCAGTTACGGGGCCCAAGAGACCCAGTACTTC
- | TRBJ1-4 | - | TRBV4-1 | CASSQDPGRGEKLFF | TGCGCCAGCAGCCAAGATCCGGGGAGGGGTGAAAAACTGTTTTTT
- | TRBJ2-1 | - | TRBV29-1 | CSVDTSSYNEQFF | TGCAGCGTTGATACGAGCTCCTACAATGAGCAGTTCTTC
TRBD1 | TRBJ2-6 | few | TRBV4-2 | CASSQDRGSGANVLTF | TGTGCCAGCAGCCAGGACAGGGGCTCTGGGGCCAACGTCCTGACTTTC
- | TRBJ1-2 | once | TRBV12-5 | CASGPGLSGYTF | TGTGCTAGTGGCCCGGGGTTGAGCGGCTACACCTTC
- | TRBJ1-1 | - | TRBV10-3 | CAISASRRYVGEAFF | TGTGCCATCAGTGCTTCTAGACGGTACGTTGGTGAAGCTTTCTTT
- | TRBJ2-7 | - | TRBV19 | CASSGSLYEQYF | TGTGCCAGTAGCGGATCTCTTTACGAGCAGTACTTC
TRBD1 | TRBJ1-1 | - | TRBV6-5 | CASSYGTGNTEAFF | TGTGCCAGCAGTTACGGGACAGGGAACACTGAAGCTTTCTTT
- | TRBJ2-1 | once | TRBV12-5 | CASGLVPSRHNEQFF | TGTGCTAGTGGTTTGGTACCCAGCAGACACAATGAGCAGTTCTTC
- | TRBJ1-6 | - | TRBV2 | CASSLSETSYNSPLHF | TGTGCCAGCAGCCTCTCTGAAACAAGCTATAATTCACCCCTCCACTTT
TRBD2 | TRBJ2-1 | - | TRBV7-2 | CASSVRTRNEQFF | TGTGCCAGCAGCGTCCGGACTAGGAATGAGCAGTTCTTC
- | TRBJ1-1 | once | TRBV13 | CASSPGSSGSTEAFF | TGTGCCAGCAGCCCGGGGAGTTCGGGTAGCACTGAAGCTTTCTTT
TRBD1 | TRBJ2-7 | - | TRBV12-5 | CASGSGTGMHEQYF | TGTGCTAGTGGTTCCGGGACAGGGATGCACGAGCAGTACTTC
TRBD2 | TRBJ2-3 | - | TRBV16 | CASRAGLSKGNTQYF | TGTGCCAGCAGAGCGGGGTTAAGCAAAGGAAATACGCAGTATTTT
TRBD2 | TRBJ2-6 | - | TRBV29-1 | CSVAGVSGANVLTF | TGCAGCGTCGCGGGGGTCTCTGGGGCCAACGTCCTGACTTTC
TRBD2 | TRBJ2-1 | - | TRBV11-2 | CASSSGPGLASYNEQFF | TGTGCCAGCAGCTCAGGACCGGGACTAGCGTCCTACAATGAGCAGTTCTTC
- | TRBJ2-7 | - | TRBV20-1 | CSARRLASYEQYF | TGCAGTGCCAGAAGGCTGGCCTCCTACGAGCAGTACTTC
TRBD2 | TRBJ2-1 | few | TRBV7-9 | CASSSRLADNEQFF | TGTGCCAGCAGCTCGCGCCTAGCGGACAATGAGCAGTTCTTC
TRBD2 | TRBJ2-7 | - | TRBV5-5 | CASSLGLLRNEQYF | TGTGCCAGCAGTTTGGGACTACTGCGGAACGAGCAGTACTTC
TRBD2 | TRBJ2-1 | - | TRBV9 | CASSSRSSLAGNEQFF | TGTGCCAGCAGCTCCCGTAGTTCGCTAGCGGGGAATGAGCAGTTCTTC
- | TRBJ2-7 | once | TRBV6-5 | CASSYGVKSYEQYF | TGTGCCAGCAGTTACGGGGTGAAGTCCTACGAGCAGTACTTC
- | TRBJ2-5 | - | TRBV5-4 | CASSSDGATQYF | TGTGCCAGCAGCTCGGACGGGGCGACCCAGTACTTC
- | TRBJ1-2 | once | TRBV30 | CAWSVRGQGTGYTF | TGTGCCTGGAGTGTACGAGGTCAGGGGACTGGCTACACCTTC
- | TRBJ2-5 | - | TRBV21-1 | CASSTSGQETQYF | TGTGCCAGCAGTACTAGCGGCCAAGAGACCCAGTACTTC
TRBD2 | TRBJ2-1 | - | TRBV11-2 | CASSLWSQRDDEQFF | TGTGCCAGCAGCTTATGGTCGCAGCGGGATGATGAGCAGTTCTTC
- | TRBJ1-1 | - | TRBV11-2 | CASSRGRVTEAFF | TGTGCCAGCAGCCGCGGCAGGGTCACTGAAGCTTTCTTT
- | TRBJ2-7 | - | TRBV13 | CASSLGRGVVEQYF | TGTGCCAGCAGCTTAGGCAGGGGGGTAGTCGAGCAGTACTTC
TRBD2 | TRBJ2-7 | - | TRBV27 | CASSSGLARYEQYF | TGTGCCAGCAGCTCGGGACTAGCGCGCTACGAGCAGTACTTC
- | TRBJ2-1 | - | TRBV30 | CAWSPRDFSNEQFF | TGTGCCTGGAGTCCCAGGGATTTTAGCAATGAGCAGTTCTTC
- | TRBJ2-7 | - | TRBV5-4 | CASSVNRVGYEQYF | TGTGCCAGCAGCGTAAACAGGGTTGGGTACGAGCAGTACTTC
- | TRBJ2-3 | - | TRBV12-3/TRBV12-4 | CASRKGIDTQYF | TGTGCCAGCAGGAAGGGTATCGATACGCAGTATTTT
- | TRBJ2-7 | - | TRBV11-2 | CASSPGRIYEQYF | TGTGCCAGCAGTCCAGGAAGAATCTACGAGCAGTACTTC
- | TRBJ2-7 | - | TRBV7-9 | CASSFGNYEQYF | TGTGCCAGCAGCTTTGGCAACTACGAGCAGTACTTC
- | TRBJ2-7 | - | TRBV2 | CASTGASSYEQYF | TGTGCCAGCACCGGGGCTAGTTCGTACGAGCAGTACTTC
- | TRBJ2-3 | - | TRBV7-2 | CASSTTAADNTDTQYF | TGTGCCAGCAGTACCACCGCAGCGGACAACACAGATACGCAGTATTTT
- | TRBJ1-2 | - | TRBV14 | CASSQGTEYGYTF | TGTGCCAGCAGCCAAGGGACGGAGTATGGCTACACCTTC
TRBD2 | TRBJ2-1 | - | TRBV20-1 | CSAFTSGGTHNEQFF | TGCAGTGCGTTTACTAGCGGGGGAACCCACAATGAGCAGTTCTTC
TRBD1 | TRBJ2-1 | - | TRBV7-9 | CASSSPGQDYNEQFF | TGTGCCAGCAGCTCTCCGGGACAGGATTACAATGAGCAGTTCTTC
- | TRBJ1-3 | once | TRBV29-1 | CSAESGNTIYF | TGCAGCGCCGAGTCTGGAAACACCATATATTTT
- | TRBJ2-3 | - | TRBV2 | CASSLAQGNTQYF | TGTGCCAGCAGTTTAGCCCAGGGGAATACGCAGTATTTT